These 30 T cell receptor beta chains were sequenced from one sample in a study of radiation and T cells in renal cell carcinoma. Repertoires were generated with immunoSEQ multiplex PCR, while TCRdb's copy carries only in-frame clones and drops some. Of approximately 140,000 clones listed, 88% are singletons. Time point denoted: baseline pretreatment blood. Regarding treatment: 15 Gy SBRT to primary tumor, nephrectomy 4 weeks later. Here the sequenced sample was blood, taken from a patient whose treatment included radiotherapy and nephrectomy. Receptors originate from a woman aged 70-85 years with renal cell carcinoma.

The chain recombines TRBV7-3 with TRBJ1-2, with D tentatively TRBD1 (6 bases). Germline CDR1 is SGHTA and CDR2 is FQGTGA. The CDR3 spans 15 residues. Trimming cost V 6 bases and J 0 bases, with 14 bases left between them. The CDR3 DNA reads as TGTGCCAGCAGGAAAGAAGGGGGAGCTAACTATGGCTACACCTTC. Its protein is CASRKEGGANYGYTF.

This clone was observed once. In DNA form, the CDR3 reads TGTGCCAGTAGTCCCAGGGATAGGACTGAAAAACTGTTTTTT. Protein product: CASSPRDRTEKLFF. The rearrangement uses TRBV19 and TRBJ1-4; D might be TRBD1 (5 bases). This CDR3 spans 14 amino acids. Trimming took 5 bases from V and 7 from J, leaving 14 bases between them. The germline V gene has CDR1 LNHDA and CDR2 SQIVND (reference sequence).

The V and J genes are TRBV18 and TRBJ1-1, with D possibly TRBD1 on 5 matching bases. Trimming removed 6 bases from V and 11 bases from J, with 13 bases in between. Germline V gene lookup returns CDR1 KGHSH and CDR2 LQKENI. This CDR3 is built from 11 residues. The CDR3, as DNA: TGTGCCAGCTCCCGCAAGGGGAGTGCTTTCTTT. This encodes CASSRKGSAFF.

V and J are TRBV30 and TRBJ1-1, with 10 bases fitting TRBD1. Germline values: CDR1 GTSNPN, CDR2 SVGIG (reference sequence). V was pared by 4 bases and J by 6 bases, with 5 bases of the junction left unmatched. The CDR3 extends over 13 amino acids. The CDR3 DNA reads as TGTGCCTGGATGTGGGACAGGGGCTCTGAAGCTTTCTTT. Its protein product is CAWMWDRGSEAFF.

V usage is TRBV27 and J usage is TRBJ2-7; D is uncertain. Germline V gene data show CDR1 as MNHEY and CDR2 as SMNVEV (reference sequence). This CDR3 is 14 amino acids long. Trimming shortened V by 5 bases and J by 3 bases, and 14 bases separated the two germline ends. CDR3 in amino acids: CASSLKIKGYEQYF. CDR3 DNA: TGTGCCAGCAGTCTAAAGATCAAGGGCTACGAGCAGTACTTC.

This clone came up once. CDR3 DNA: TGTGCCAGCAGTGAACGGGGGTTCAGAGGGGTTTCTGGAAACACCATATATTTT. Encoded protein: CASSERGFRGVSGNTIYF. The chain uses TRBV2 and TRBJ1-3, with a tentative D call TRBD1 (5 bases). Trimming pared 2 bases from V and 1 base from J, leaving 18 bases between. Germline-derived CDR1 and CDR2 are SNHLY and FYNNEI. This CDR3 comprises 18 residues.

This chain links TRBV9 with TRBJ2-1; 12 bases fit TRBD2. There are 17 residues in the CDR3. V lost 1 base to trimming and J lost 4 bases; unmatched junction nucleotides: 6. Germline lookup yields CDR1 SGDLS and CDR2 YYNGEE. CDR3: CASSVSPGTSGYNEQFF. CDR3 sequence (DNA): TGTGCCAGCAGCGTAAGTCCCGGGACTAGCGGGTACAATGAGCAGTTCTTC.

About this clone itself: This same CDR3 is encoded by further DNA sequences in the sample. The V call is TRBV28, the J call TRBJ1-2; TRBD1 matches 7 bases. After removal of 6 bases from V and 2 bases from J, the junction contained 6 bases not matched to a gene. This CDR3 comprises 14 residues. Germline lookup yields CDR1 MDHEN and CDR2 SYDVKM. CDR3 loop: CASSVGTANYGYTF. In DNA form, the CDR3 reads TGTGCCAGCAGCGTGGGGACAGCAAACTATGGCTACACCTTC.

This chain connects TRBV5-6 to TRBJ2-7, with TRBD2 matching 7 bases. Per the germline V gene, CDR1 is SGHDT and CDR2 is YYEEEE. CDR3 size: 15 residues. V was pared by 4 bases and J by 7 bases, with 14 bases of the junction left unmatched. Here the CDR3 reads CASSNPRAGKGEQYF. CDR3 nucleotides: TGTGCCAGCAGCAACCCTAGAGCGGGGAAGGGGGAGCAGTACTTC.

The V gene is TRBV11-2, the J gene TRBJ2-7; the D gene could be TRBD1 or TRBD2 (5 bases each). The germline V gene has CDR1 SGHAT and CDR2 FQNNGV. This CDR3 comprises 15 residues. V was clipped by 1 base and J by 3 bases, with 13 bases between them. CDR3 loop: CASSLGQGGGYEQYF. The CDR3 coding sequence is TGTGCCAGCAGCTTAGGTCAGGGTGGAGGCTACGAGCAGTACTTC.

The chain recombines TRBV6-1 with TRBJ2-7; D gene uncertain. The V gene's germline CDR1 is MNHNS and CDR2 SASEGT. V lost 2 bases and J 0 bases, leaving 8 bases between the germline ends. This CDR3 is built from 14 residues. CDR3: CASSEPQRSYEQYF. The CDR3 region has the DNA TGTGCCAGCAGTGAACCACAGCGCTCCTACGAGCAGTACTTC.

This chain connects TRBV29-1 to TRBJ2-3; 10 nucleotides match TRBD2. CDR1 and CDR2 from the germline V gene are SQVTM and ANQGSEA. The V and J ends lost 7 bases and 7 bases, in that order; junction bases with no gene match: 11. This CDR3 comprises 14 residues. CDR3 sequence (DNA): TGCAGCGCCCCGGGACTAGCGAGTGGGTATACGCAGTATTTT. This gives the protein CSAPGLASGYTQYF.

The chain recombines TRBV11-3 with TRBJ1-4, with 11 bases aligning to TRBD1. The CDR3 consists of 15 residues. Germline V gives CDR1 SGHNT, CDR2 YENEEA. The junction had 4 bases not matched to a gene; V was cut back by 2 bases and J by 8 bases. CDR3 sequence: CASSLSRTGGEKLFF. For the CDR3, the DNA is TGTGCCAGCAGCTTATCCAGGACAGGGGGCGAAAAACTGTTTTTT. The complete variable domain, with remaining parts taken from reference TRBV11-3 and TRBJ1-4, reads EAGVVQSPRYKIIEKKQPVAFWCNPISGHNTLYWYLQNLGQGPELLIRYENEEAVDDSQLPKDRFSAERLKGVDSTLKIQPAELGDSAVYLCASSLSRTGGEKLFFGSGTQLSVL.

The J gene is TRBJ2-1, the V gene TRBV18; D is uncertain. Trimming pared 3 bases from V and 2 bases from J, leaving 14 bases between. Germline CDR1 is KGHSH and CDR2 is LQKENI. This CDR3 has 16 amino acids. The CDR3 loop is CASSPVGPGTYNEQFF. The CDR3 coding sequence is TGTGCCAGCTCACCCGTCGGACCAGGAACCTACAATGAGCAGTTCTTC.

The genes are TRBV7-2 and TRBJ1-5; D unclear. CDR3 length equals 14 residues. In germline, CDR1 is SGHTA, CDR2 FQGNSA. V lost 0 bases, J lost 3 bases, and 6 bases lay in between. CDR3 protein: CASSLALTNQPQHF. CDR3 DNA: TGTGCCAGCAGCTTAGCACTGACCAATCAGCCCCAGCATTTT.

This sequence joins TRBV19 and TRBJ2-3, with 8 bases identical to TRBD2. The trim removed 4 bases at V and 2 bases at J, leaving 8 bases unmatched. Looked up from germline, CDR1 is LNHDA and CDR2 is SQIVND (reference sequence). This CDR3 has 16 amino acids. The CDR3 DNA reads TGTGCCAGTAGTACAACCGGGACTAGACACACAGATACGCAGTATTTT. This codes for CASSTTGTRHTDTQYF.

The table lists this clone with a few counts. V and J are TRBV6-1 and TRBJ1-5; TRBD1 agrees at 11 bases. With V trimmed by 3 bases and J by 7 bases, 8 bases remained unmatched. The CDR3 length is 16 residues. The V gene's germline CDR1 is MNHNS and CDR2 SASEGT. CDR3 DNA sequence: TGTGCCAGCAGTGACCGGGCCGGGACAGGGGGGCAGCCCCAGCATTTT. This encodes CASSDRAGTGGQPQHF.

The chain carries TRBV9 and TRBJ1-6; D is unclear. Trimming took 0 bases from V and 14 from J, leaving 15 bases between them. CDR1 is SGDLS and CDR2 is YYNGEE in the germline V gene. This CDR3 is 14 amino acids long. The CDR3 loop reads CASSVEDGDRALHF. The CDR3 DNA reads TGTGCCAGCAGCGTAGAGGACGGGGATAGGGCCCTCCACTTT.

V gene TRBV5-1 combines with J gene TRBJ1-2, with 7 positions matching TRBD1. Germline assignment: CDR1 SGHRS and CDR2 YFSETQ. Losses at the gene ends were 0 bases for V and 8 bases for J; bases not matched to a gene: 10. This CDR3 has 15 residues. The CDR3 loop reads CASSLGGQQAGGYTF. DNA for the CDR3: TGCGCCAGCAGCTTGGGGGGACAGCAGGCTGGGGGCTACACCTTC.

Here the CDR3 reads CASSEQDSNQPQHF. The CDR3 DNA reads as TGTGCCAGTAGTGAACAGGATAGCAATCAGCCCCAGCATTTT. The chain joins TRBV19 to TRBJ1-5; D is perhaps TRBD1 (5 bases). The CDR3 runs to 14 residues. Germline V gene sequence: CDR1 LNHDA, CDR2 SQIVND (reference sequence). Trimming stripped 5 bases from V and 0 bases from J, with 8 bases between.

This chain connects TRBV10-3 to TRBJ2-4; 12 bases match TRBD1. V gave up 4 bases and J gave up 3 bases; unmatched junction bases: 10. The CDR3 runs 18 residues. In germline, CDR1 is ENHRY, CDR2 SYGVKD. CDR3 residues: CAISGSRDRGQNKNIQYF. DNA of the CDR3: TGTGCCATCAGTGGGTCGCGGGACAGGGGGCAGAACAAAAACATTCAGTACTTC.

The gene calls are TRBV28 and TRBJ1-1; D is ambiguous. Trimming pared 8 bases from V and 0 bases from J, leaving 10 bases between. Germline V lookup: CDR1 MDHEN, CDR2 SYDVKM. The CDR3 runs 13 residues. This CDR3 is CASSRSMNTEAFF. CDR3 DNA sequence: TGTGCCAGCTCAAGGAGCATGAACACTGAAGCTTTCTTT.

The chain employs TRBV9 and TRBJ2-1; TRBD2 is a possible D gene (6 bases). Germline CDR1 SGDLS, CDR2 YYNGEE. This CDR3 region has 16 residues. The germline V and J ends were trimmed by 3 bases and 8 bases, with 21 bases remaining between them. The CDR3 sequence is CASSGMWTTVLDEQFF. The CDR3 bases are TGTGCCAGCAGCGGTATGTGGACTACCGTTCTGGATGAGCAGTTCTTC.

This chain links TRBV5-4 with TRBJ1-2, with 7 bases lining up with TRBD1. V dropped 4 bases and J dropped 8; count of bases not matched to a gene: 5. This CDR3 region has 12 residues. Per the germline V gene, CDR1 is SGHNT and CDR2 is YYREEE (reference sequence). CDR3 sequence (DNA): TGTGCCAGCAGCACGATAGGGGGCGGCTACACCTTC. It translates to CASSTIGGGYTF.

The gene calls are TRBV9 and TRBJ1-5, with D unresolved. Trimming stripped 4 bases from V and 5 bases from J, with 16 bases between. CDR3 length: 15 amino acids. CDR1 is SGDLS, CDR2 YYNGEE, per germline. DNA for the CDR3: TGTGCCAGCAGCCTCGGGGTAGACTCCGATCAGCCCCAGCATTTT. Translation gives CASSLGVDSDQPQHF. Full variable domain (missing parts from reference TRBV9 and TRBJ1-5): DSGVTQTPKHLITATGQRVTLRCSPRSGDLSVYWYQQSLDQGLQFLIQYYNGEERAKGNILERFSAQQFPDLHSELNLSSLELGDSALYFCASSLGVDSDQPQHFGDGTRLSIL.

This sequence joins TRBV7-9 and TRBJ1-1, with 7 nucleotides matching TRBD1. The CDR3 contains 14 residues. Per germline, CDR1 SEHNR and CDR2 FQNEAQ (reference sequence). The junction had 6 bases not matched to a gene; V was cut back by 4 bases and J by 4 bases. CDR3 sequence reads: CASSSTGRVTEAFF. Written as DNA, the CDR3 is TGTGCCAGCAGCTCGACAGGGAGGGTCACTGAAGCTTTCTTT.

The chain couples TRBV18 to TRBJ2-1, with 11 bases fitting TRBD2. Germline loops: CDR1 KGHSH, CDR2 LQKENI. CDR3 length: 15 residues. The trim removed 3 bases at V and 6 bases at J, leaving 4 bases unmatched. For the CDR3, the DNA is TGTGCCAGCTCACCGTATAGCGGGGGGGCCAATGAGCAGTTCTTC. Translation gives CASSPYSGGANEQFF. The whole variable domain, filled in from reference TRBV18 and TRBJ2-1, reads NAGVMQNPRHLVRRRGQEARLRCSPMKGHSHVYWYRQLPEEGLKFMVYLQKENIIDESGMPKERFSAEFPKEGPSILRIQQVVRGDSAAYFCASSPYSGGANEQFFGPGTRLTVL.

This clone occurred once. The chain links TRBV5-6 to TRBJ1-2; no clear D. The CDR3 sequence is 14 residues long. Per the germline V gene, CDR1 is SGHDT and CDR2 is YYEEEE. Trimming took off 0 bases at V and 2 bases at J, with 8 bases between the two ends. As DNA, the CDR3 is TGTGCCAGCAGCTTGGGGGAATGGAACTATGGCTACACCTTC. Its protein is CASSLGEWNYGYTF.

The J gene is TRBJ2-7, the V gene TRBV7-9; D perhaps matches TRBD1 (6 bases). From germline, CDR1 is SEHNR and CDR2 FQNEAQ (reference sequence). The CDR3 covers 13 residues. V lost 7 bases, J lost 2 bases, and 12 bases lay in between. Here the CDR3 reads CASNSDRTYEQYF. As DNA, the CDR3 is TGTGCCAGCAACTCGGACAGAACCTACGAGCAGTACTTC.

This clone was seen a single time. This chain's CDR3 is CASSRETSTDTQYF. DNA for the CDR3: TGCGCCAGCAGCCGGGAGACTAGCACAGATACGCAGTATTTT. V is TRBV5-1 and J is TRBJ2-3, with D possibly matching TRBD2 (6 bases). The CDR3 contains 14 residues. CDR1 SGHRS and CDR2 YFSETQ come from the germline V gene. V was pared by 4 bases and J by 0 bases, with 9 bases between.